The rows below give T cell receptor beta chains drawn from one sample of a study of CD8 T cells in ankylosing spondylitis. TCRdb independently ran MiXCR on the 5' RACE reads; one entry per CDR3 protein. This repertoire shows about 250,000 distinct CDR3 sequences, about 10% found once; its top ten account for less than 3%. The sample consisted of blood, either unsorted or a sorted T cell fraction (not recorded which). Receptor source: a male donor with ankylosing spondylitis or in good health (not recorded which). Each CDR3 is given with its conserved first and last residue. Each record gives: V gene, D gene, J gene, clone size, CDR3 protein, CDR3 DNA. D genes are given only for firm matches. Size is omitted from some rows. Given values are once, few, many or a class for expanded clones.

TRBV3-1	-	TRBJ2-3	few	CASSQEPGAYTDTQYF	TGTGCCAGCAGCCAAGAGCCGGGGGCCTACACAGATACGCAGTATTTT
TRBV23-1	TRBD1	TRBJ2-5	-	CASPDRQETQYF	TGCGCCAGCCCGGACAGGCAAGAGACCCAGTACTTC
TRBV4-2	TRBD2	TRBJ2-3	-	CASSQDLGLAGGPADTQYF	TGTGCCAGCAGCCAAGATCTGGGACTAGCGGGGGGGCCTGCAGATACGCAGTATTTT
TRBV5-1	-	TRBJ2-1	many	CASSLSPGPRNEQFF	TGCGCCAGCAGCTTGAGCCCGGGTCCGCGCAATGAGCAGTTCTTC
TRBV5-6	-	TRBJ1-1	many	CASTKGVGRVYGTEAFF	TGTGCCAGCACCAAAGGAGTTGGGAGGGTCTATGGCACTGAAGCTTTCTTT
TRBV4-2	TRBD2	TRBJ2-1	-	CVSSQGGLGNEQFF	TGTGTCAGCAGCCAGGGAGGGCTCGGGAATGAGCAGTTCTTC
TRBV25-1	-	TRBJ2-1	many	CASSTREGGAYNEQFF	TGTGCCAGCAGTACCCGAGAGGGGGGAGCCTACAATGAGCAGTTCTTC
TRBV11-3	TRBD1	TRBJ2-2	-	CASSLGQGTTGELFF	TGTGCCAGCAGCTTAGGACAGGGTACTACCGGGGAGCTGTTTTTT
TRBV29-1	-	TRBJ2-1	-	CSVSPVGGGRDEQFF	TGCAGCGTCTCACCTGTTGGGGGGGGCAGGGATGAGCAGTTCTTC
TRBV30	-	TRBJ1-3	many	CAWSPGAASGNTIYF	TGTGCCTGGAGTCCAGGGGCCGCCTCTGGAAACACCATATATTTT
TRBV4-1	-	TRBJ2-7	-	CASSRDDRTYEQYF	TGCGCCAGCAGCCGAGATGACAGGACCTACGAGCAGTACTTC
TRBV12-3/TRBV12-4	-	TRBJ2-7	many	CASSLALSGDEQYF	TGTGCCAGCAGTTTAGCGCTATCCGGGGACGAGCAGTACTTC
TRBV2	TRBD2	TRBJ2-1	few	CASSRNDRSGRILFF	TGTGCCAGCAGTCGTAACGATAGGAGCGGGAGGATTTTGTTCTTC
TRBV7-2	TRBD2	TRBJ2-2	few	CASSSRRTSGNTGELFF	TGTGCCAGCAGCTCGCGGAGGACTAGCGGGAACACCGGGGAGCTGTTTTTT
TRBV12-3/TRBV12-4	TRBD2	TRBJ2-1	many	CASSNRDYLSSYNEQFF	TGTGCCAGCAGCAACCGGGACTACCTCTCGTCCTACAATGAGCAGTTCTTC
TRBV20-1	TRBD1	TRBJ2-1	many	CSGDRGNEQFF	TGCAGTGGGGACAGGGGGAATGAGCAGTTCTTC
TRBV10-3	-	TRBJ2-2	many	CAITRDPSRMSTGELFF	TGTGCCATAACCCGGGACCCTAGTCGGATGAGCACCGGGGAGCTGTTTTTT
TRBV7-9	TRBD1	TRBJ2-7	many	CASSISDRGPYEQYF	TGTGCCAGCAGCATATCGGACAGGGGACCCTACGAGCAGTACTTC
TRBV20-1	TRBD2	TRBJ2-3	many	CSARGGGLDTQYF	TGCAGTGCTCGCGGGGGGGGGCTTGATACGCAGTATTTT
TRBV27	-	TRBJ2-5	many	CASSPRVGAETQYF	TGTGCCAGCAGTCCTCGCGTGGGGGCAGAGACCCAGTACTTC
TRBV30	-	TRBJ2-7	many	CAWSKDLSYEQYF	TGTGCCTGGAGTAAGGATCTGTCCTACGAGCAGTACTTC
TRBV5-1	TRBD1	TRBJ2-3	many	CASSSGQGEDTQYF	TGCGCCAGCAGCTCCGGACAGGGGGAGGATACGCAGTATTTT
TRBV19	-	TRBJ2-7	-	CASSIDLVTRYEQYF	TGTGCCAGTAGTATAGATCTGGTGACTCGCTACGAGCAGTACTTC
TRBV27	-	TRBJ1-1	once	CASIPDRMNTEAFF	TGTGCCAGCATCCCGGACAGAATGAACACTGAAGCTTTCTTT
TRBV30	-	TRBJ2-1	few	CAWTAVGNEQFF	TGTGCCTGGACGGCAGTGGGGAATGAGCAGTTCTTC
TRBV20-1	-	TRBJ2-5	-	CSAPIGPAETQYF	TGCAGTGCTCCGATCGGTCCGGCGGAGACCCAGTACTTC
TRBV3-1	-	TRBJ1-5	many	CASSRGRNQPQHF	TGTGCCAGCAGTAGAGGGAGGAATCAGCCCCAGCATTTT
TRBV20-1	-	TRBJ1-5	-	CCAALNRGEVGNQPQHF	TGCTGTGCTGCTCTGAATCGGGGGGAGGTTGGCAATCAGCCCCAGCATTTT
TRBV11-2	-	TRBJ2-5	few	CASSPTTGALQETQYF	TGTGCCAGCAGCCCCACGACGGGGGCGCTCCAAGAGACCCAGTACTTC
TRBV12-3/TRBV12-4	-	TRBJ1-3	many	CASSPSRVLYF	TGTGCCAGCAGTCCCTCCCGGGTCCTATATTTT
TRBV5-1	TRBD1	TRBJ2-7	many	CASSLTVLGQGVHEQYF	TGCGCCAGCAGCTTGACGGTTTTAGGACAGGGCGTCCACGAGCAGTACTTC
TRBV5-1	-	TRBJ2-7	few	CASRTASSYEQYF	TGCGCCAGCAGGACAGCGAGCTCCTACGAGCAGTACTTC
TRBV18	-	TRBJ2-1	many	CASSPLGLVYNEQFF	TGTGCCAGCTCACCATTAGGACTGGTCTACAATGAGCAGTTCTTC
TRBV28	-	TRBJ2-5	many	CASSPLQLVGQETQYF	TGTGCCAGCAGTCCGCTACAGCTCGTCGGACAAGAGACCCAGTACTTC
TRBV12-3/TRBV12-4	-	TRBJ1-1	many	CASSLLQGEAFF	TGTGCCAGCAGTTTGTTACAAGGAGAAGCTTTCTTT
TRBV3-1	-	TRBJ2-7	many	CASSPGRRITEQYF	TGTGCCAGCAGCCCCGGCAGACGAATCACCGAGCAGTACTTC